These 28 T cell receptor beta chains share one sample of origin, sequenced in a study of blood T cell repertoires in COVID-19. Some clones are missing from TCRdb's copy, which holds only in-frame ones; the method was immunoSEQ multiplex PCR. The sample has nearly 350,000 clones, 88% seen once. Sequenced material: peripheral blood. Receptors were obtained from a woman in her 70s with COVID-19, enrolled during active disease.

This chain joins TRBV11-2 and TRBJ2-3; tentative D call: TRBD2 (7 bases). Trimming took off 6 bases at V and 4 bases at J, with 23 bases between the two ends. The germline CDR1 and CDR2 sequences are SGHAT and FQNNGV. This CDR3 is 17 amino acids long. This chain's CDR3 is CASRPYIGGAEADTQYF. For the CDR3, the DNA is TGTGCCAGCAGGCCATATATAGGGGGGGCCGAAGCAGATACGCAGTATTTT.

The chain is built from TRBV10-1 and TRBJ2-3; possibly TRBD1 for D (6 bases). CDR1 and CDR2 from the germline V gene are WNHNN and SYGVQD (reference sequence). The CDR3 has 15 residues. V was clipped by 7 bases and J by 1 base, with 15 bases between them. In DNA form, the CDR3 reads TGCGCCAGCATTGTTCCGGGACACCGCACAGATACGCAGTATTTT. Translated, it gives CASIVPGHRTDTQYF.

V usage is TRBV2 and J usage is TRBJ1-6; weak D call: TRBD1 (6 bases). V was trimmed by 6 bases and J by 0 bases, leaving 9 bases between them. Germline assignment: CDR1 SNHLY and CDR2 FYNNEI. This CDR3 spans 15 amino acids. The CDR3 region is CASRQGGSYNSPLHF. DNA of the CDR3: TGTGCCAGCAGACAGGGTGGCTCCTATAATTCACCCCTCCACTTT. The whole variable domain, filled in from reference TRBV2 and TRBJ1-6, reads EPEVTQTPSHQVTQMGQEVILRCVPISNHLYFYWYRQILGQKVEFLVSFYNNEISEKSEIFDDQFSVERPDGSNFTLKIRSTKLEDSAMYFCASRQGGSYNSPLHFGNGTRLTVT.

The genes are TRBV7-7 and TRBJ2-5; weak D call: TRBD1 (5 bases). CDR3 length equals 14 residues. CDR1 is SSHAT, CDR2 FNYEAQ, per germline (reference sequence). V was cut by 3 bases and J by 5 bases, with 13 bases left in between. The CDR3 nucleotides are TGTGCCAGCAGCTTGCCCGGCAGGGATGAGACCCAGTACTTC. This sequence encodes CASSLPGRDETQYF.

The chain has TRBV5-1 and TRBJ2-7; a possible D gene is TRBD1 (5 bases). CDR3 length: 16 amino acids. V dropped 2 bases and J dropped 0 bases, with 15 bases sitting between them. The germline V gene has CDR1 SGHRS and CDR2 YFSETQ. Here the CDR3 DNA reads TGCGCCAGCAGCTTATGGATGACAGTGAGCTCCTACGAGCAGTACTTC. Protein product: CASSLWMTVSSYEQYF.

CDR3 sequence (DNA): TGTGCCAGCAGCTTAGAAAATCCGTTATCCTACGAGCAGTACTTC. Translation: CASSLENPLSYEQYF. This chain joins TRBV11-2 and TRBJ2-7, with D unclear. This CDR3 has 15 amino acids. The germline CDR1 and CDR2 sequences are SGHAT and FQNNGV. V was cut by 0 bases and J by 1 base, with 10 bases left in between.

Points on this clone: At one of its ends the junction is not consistent with the germline gene, which may arise from a read error. This chain joins TRBV10-3 and TRBJ1-6, with a weak D call TRBD1 (5 bases). The CDR3 is 12 residues long. CDR1 is ENHRY and CDR2 is SYGVKD in the germline V gene. CDR3 sequence: CAIGEGDSPLHF. The CDR3 coding sequence is TGTGCCATCGGTGAAGGGGATTCACCCCTCCACTTT.

V usage is TRBV6-6 and J usage is TRBJ2-3; TRBD2 might be the D (6 bases). Germline V gene sequence: CDR1 MNHNY, CDR2 SVGAGI (reference sequence). Trimming removed 6 bases at V and 1 base at J, with 11 bases between. The CDR3 runs to 14 residues. CDR3 bases: TGTGCCAGCAGCCGGGACTTGCGCACAGATACGCAGTATTTT. Amino acid sequence: CASSRDLRTDTQYF.

The chain employs TRBV29-1 and TRBJ2-3; D unresolved. Germline values: CDR1 SQVTM, CDR2 ANQGSEA. V lost 5 bases, J lost 3 bases, and 15 bases lay in between. CDR3 length equals 14 residues. In DNA, the CDR3 is TGCAGCGTTTCGCGCCTTAGTAGTACAGATACGCAGTATTTT. Its translation: CSVSRLSSTDTQYF.

The chain recombines TRBV6-4 with TRBJ2-7, with a weak D call TRBD1 (5 bases). This CDR3 contains 15 residues. CDR1 and CDR2 (germline): MRHNA, SNTAGT. V was pared by 7 bases and J by 0 bases, with 16 bases between. CDR3 region: CASNPGQAASYEQYF. DNA of the CDR3: TGTGCCAGCAACCCAGGGCAGGCTGCCTCCTACGAGCAGTACTTC.

The gene calls are TRBV6-4 and TRBJ1-2; D unclear. Germline V gives CDR1 MRHNA, CDR2 SNTAGT. Trimming stripped 2 bases from V and 8 bases from J, with 12 bases between. The CDR3 is 13 residues long. The chain's CDR3 is CASSDHLGSGYTF. The CDR3, as DNA: TGTGCCAGCAGTGACCACCTTGGGAGCGGCTACACCTTC.

This chain links TRBV6-6 with TRBJ1-1; no reliable D call. This CDR3 contains 13 residues. Germline V lookup: CDR1 MNHNY, CDR2 SVGAGI (reference sequence). The ends were cut back, 5 bases at V and 1 base at J, with 8 bases in the middle. The CDR3 is CASSLQWNTEAFF. The CDR3 nucleotides read TGTGCCAGCAGTCTGCAGTGGAACACTGAAGCTTTCTTT.

This chain connects TRBV7-2 to TRBJ2-3; maybe TRBD1 (5 bases). V was clipped by 5 bases and J by 2 bases, with 11 bases between them. This CDR3 is 14 amino acids long. Germline V gene lookup returns CDR1 SGHTA and CDR2 FQGNSA. CDR3 loop: CASSPTVTTDTQYF. The CDR3 DNA is TGTGCCAGCAGCCCGACAGTGACCACAGATACGCAGTATTTT. Drawing the rest from reference TRBV7-2 and TRBJ2-3, the complete variable domain is GAGVSQSPSNKVTEKGKDVELRCDPISGHTALYWYRQSLGQGLEFLIYFQGNSAPDKSGLPSDRFSAERTGGSVSTLTIQRTQQEDSAVYLCASSPTVTTDTQYFGPGTRLTVL.

V usage is TRBV6-5 and J usage is TRBJ2-7, with TRBD2 identical over 7 bases. The CDR3 is 13 residues long. V lost 8 bases, J lost 3 bases, and 7 bases stayed unmatched. Germline-derived CDR1 and CDR2 are MNHEY and SVGAGI. This CDR3 is CASGRVPLYEQYF. The CDR3 bases are TGTGCCAGCGGGAGGGTCCCCCTCTACGAGCAGTACTTC.

V usage is TRBV2 and J usage is TRBJ1-2, with TRBD1 matching over 7 bases. With 7 bases clipped from V and 3 bases from J, the junction kept 5 bases outside the gene matches. CDR3 size: 13 residues. Germline V CDR1 and CDR2: SNHLY, FYNNEI. The CDR3 loop reads CASIDRAYYGYTF. In DNA, the CDR3 is TGTGCCAGCATAGACAGGGCCTACTATGGCTACACCTTC.

The chain combines TRBV7-2 with TRBJ1-6; a possible D gene is TRBD1 (6 bases). Germline CDR1 is SGHTA and CDR2 is FQGNSA. The CDR3 extends over 15 amino acids. The V end was cut by 1 base, the J end by 10 bases, with 14 bases between. CDR3 in amino acids: CASSLGAGVRSPLHF. The CDR3 nucleotides read TGTGCCAGCAGCTTAGGAGCAGGGGTCAGATCACCCCTCCACTTT.

J is TRBJ2-5 and V is TRBV30, with 11 bases lining up with TRBD2. The germline CDR1 and CDR2 sequences are GTSNPN and SVGIG (reference sequence). Trimming cost V 3 bases and J 3 bases; bases outside gene matches: 3. This CDR3 spans 14 amino acids. CDR3 sequence: CAWRVAGGKETQYF. Written as DNA, the CDR3 is TGTGCCTGGAGGGTAGCGGGGGGGAAAGAGACCCAGTACTTC.

The rearrangement links TRBV5-1 to TRBJ1-2; D unresolved. V lost 0 bases to trimming and J lost 3 bases, with 6 bases between them. CDR1 SGHRS and CDR2 YFSETQ come from the germline V gene. The CDR3 loop spans 13 amino acids. The CDR3 DNA follows: TGCGCCAGCAGCTTGGGTACAGACTATGGCTACACCTTC. Translated, it gives CASSLGTDYGYTF.

On this clone: Distinct nucleotide sequences in the sample also encode this CDR3. The rearrangement joins TRBV12-3 or TRBV12-4 to TRBJ1-1, with D unclear. Trimming removed 3 bases at V and 1 base at J, with 6 bases between. The CDR3 has 13 amino acids. CDR3 DNA sequence: TGTGCCAGCAGTTTTGGAGCGAACACTGAAGCTTTCTTT. Translation gives CASSFGANTEAFF.

The chain uses TRBV18 and TRBJ1-1, with 9 bases that match TRBD1. Per the germline V gene, CDR1 is KGHSH and CDR2 is LQKENI. Trimming removed 3 bases from V and 3 bases from J; junction bases left unmatched: 5. The CDR3 is 15 residues long. The CDR3 loop is CASSPPGTGYTEAFF. As DNA, the CDR3 is TGTGCCAGCTCACCTCCCGGGACAGGGTACACTGAAGCTTTCTTT.

This rearrangement joins TRBV5-6 to TRBJ1-3; D is possibly TRBD1 (5 bases). Trimming shortened V by 8 bases and J by 6 bases, and 15 bases separated the two germline ends. This CDR3 spans 13 amino acids. Germline CDR1 reads SGHDT; CDR2 reads YYEEEE. The DNA of the CDR3 is TGTGCCAGTGTTGGGACTCTCGAAAACACCATATATTTT. It codes for CASVGTLENTIYF.

The count of this clone is one. The chain has TRBV5-6 and TRBJ1-1, with no clear D. Germline CDR1 SGHDT, CDR2 YYEEEE. The CDR3 consists of 15 residues. Trimming cost V 1 base and J 3 bases, with 13 bases left between them. CDR3 sequence: CASSLQVSGYTEAFF. The CDR3 DNA is TGTGCCAGCAGCTTGCAGGTTTCGGGGTACACTGAAGCTTTCTTT.

This sequence joins TRBV11-3 and TRBJ2-3; 7 nucleotides agree with TRBD2. This CDR3 comprises 15 residues. From germline, CDR1 is SGHNT and CDR2 YENEEA. Unmatched junction bases numbered 6, after V lost 4 bases and J lost 2 bases. In DNA form, the CDR3 reads TGTGCCAGCAGCTCCGGGGGGATAACCACAGATACGCAGTATTTT. Translated: CASSSGGITTDTQYF.

This chain connects TRBV28 to TRBJ1-6, with 8 bases lining up with TRBD1. J lost 6 bases, V lost 6 bases, and 4 bases had no gene match. Germline-derived CDR1 and CDR2 are MDHEN and SYDVKM. The CDR3 is 14 amino acids. As DNA, the CDR3 is TGTGCCAGCAGCACAGGGGGACTTAATTCACCCCTCCACTTT. It yields the protein CASSTGGLNSPLHF.

This chain uses TRBV2 with TRBJ1-4; tentatively, D is TRBD1 (5 bases). The CDR3 runs to 13 residues. Germline-derived CDR1 and CDR2 are SNHLY and FYNNEI. Trimming took 7 bases from V and 6 from J, leaving 12 bases between them. The DNA of the CDR3 is TGTGCCAGCAACCGGGGGTGGGATGAAAAACTGTTTTTT. This sequence encodes CASNRGWDEKLFF. The full variable domain, completed using reference TRBV2 and TRBJ1-4, is EPEVTQTPSHQVTQMGQEVILRCVPISNHLYFYWYRQILGQKVEFLVSFYNNEISEKSEIFDDQFSVERPDGSNFTLKIRSTKLEDSAMYFCASNRGWDEKLFFGSGTQLSVL.

The chain recombines TRBV29-1 with TRBJ2-7; D possibly corresponds to TRBD1 (5 bases). Looked up from germline, CDR1 is SQVTM and CDR2 is ANQGSEA. V was shortened by 0 bases and J by 4 bases, with 19 bases between the two germline ends. CDR3 length: 16 residues. This CDR3 reads CSVEEKGRDKFYEQYF. For the CDR3, the DNA is TGCAGCGTTGAAGAGAAGGGCAGGGATAAATTTTACGAGCAGTACTTC.

In its sample, this clone was seen a few times. This chain joins TRBV19 and TRBJ1-2; weak D call: TRBD1 (5 bases). Germline V gene lookup returns CDR1 LNHDA and CDR2 SQIVND (reference sequence). Trimming took off 3 bases at V and 1 base at J, with 9 bases between the two ends. This CDR3 has 14 amino acids. The chain's CDR3 is CASSIRGGNYGYTF. The DNA for the CDR3 is TGTGCCAGTAGTATCCGCGGGGGTAACTATGGCTACACCTTC.

This chain links TRBV5-1 with TRBJ1-5, with 12 bases fitting TRBD1. The junction had 14 bases not matched to a gene; V was cut back by 5 bases and J by 2 bases. This CDR3 is built from 19 residues. CDR1 and CDR2 (germline): SGHRS, YFSETQ. This CDR3 reads CASRYPGDRGRGGNQPQHF. CDR3 DNA: TGCGCCAGCAGGTATCCCGGGGACAGGGGGCGCGGAGGCAATCAGCCCCAGCATTTT.